These 18 T cell receptor beta chains were sequenced from one sample in a study of radiation and T cells in renal cell carcinoma. Regarding time point: baseline pretreatment blood. Noted treatment: 15 Gy SBRT to primary tumor, nephrectomy 4 weeks later. The table came from immunoSEQ multiplex PCR; TCRdb's copy has only in-frame clones and leaves some out. The table records about 49,000 clones, roughly four fifths of them present only once. This specimen consisted of blood, obtained from a patient whose treatment included radiotherapy and nephrectomy. These receptors were taken from a woman aged 70-85 years with renal cell carcinoma.

This sequence joins TRBV2 and TRBJ1-5; 8 nucleotides agree with TRBD1. Germline-derived CDR1 and CDR2 are SNHLY and FYNNEI. V gave up 1 base and J gave up 7 bases; unmatched junction bases: 6. CDR3 length: 15 residues. The CDR3 coding sequence is TGTGCCAGCAGTGAAGGGACAGGGCTTGGCCAGCCCCAGCATTTT. Translation: CASSEGTGLGQPQHF.

This clone has a handful of counts. The chain uses TRBV18 and TRBJ1-5; D may be TRBD1 (5 bases). The CDR3 is made up of 15 amino acids. From germline, CDR1 is KGHSH and CDR2 LQKENI. Trimming pared 6 bases from V and 3 bases from J, leaving 15 bases between. The CDR3 reads CASSPVGATNQPQHF. CDR3 DNA: TGTGCCAGCTCCCCCGTTGGGGCTACCAATCAGCCCCAGCATTTT.

This chain uses TRBV5-1 with TRBJ2-7; D not resolved. This CDR3 comprises 13 residues. Trimming removed 4 bases at V and 7 bases at J, with 15 bases between. CDR1 is SGHRS, CDR2 YFSETQ, per germline. The CDR3 spells CASSPEGAREQYF. As DNA, the CDR3 is TGCGCCAGCAGCCCCGAAGGAGCGCGTGAGCAGTACTTC.

The J gene is TRBJ1-5, the V gene TRBV19, with 8 bases matching TRBD1. The ends lost 5 bases at V and 2 bases at J; junction bases unmatched: 5. The CDR3 is 15 amino acids. Germline lookup yields CDR1 LNHDA and CDR2 SQIVND (reference sequence). The CDR3 reads CASSRQGRGNQPQHF. The CDR3 region has the DNA TGTGCCAGTAGTCGACAGGGGAGGGGCAATCAGCCCCAGCATTTT.

The chain is built from TRBV6-5 and TRBJ1-2, with 7 positions matching TRBD1. Germline-derived CDR1 and CDR2 are MNHEY and SVGAGI. Trimming cost V 6 bases and J 8 bases; bases outside gene matches: 6. The CDR3 has 12 amino acids. The CDR3 protein is CASSRTGQGYTF. As DNA, the CDR3 is TGTGCCAGCAGCAGGACAGGCCAGGGCTACACCTTC.

The chain links TRBV19 to TRBJ2-5, with a tentative D call TRBD2 (6 bases). CDR3 length: 14 residues. Trimming stripped 5 bases from V and 5 bases from J, with 15 bases between. Germline V gene lookup returns CDR1 LNHDA and CDR2 SQIVND (reference sequence). The CDR3 here is CASSSIETRETQYF. The DNA of the CDR3 is TGTGCCAGTAGTTCCATAGAGACTAGGGAGACCCAGTACTTC.

The chain carries TRBV25-1 and TRBJ2-3; D may be TRBD1 (5 bases). CDR1 is MGHDK, CDR2 SYGVNS, per germline. Trimming took 0 bases from V and 1 from J, leaving 11 bases between them. The CDR3 contains 16 residues. CDR3 region: CASSEYPPTGTDTQYF. The CDR3 bases are TGTGCCAGCAGTGAATATCCCCCGACAGGCACAGATACGCAGTATTTT.

The chain links TRBV27 to TRBJ1-1; 7 bases are shared with TRBD1. From germline, CDR1 is MNHEY and CDR2 SMNVEV (reference sequence). The CDR3 extends over 13 amino acids. V gave up 3 bases and J gave up 6 bases; unmatched junction bases: 4. This CDR3 reads CASSFFRGSEAFF. CDR3 DNA sequence: TGTGCCAGCAGTTTCTTCAGGGGGTCTGAAGCTTTCTTT.

This chain uses TRBV6-5 with TRBJ1-1; D possibly corresponds to TRBD1 (6 bases). Trimming stripped 4 bases from V and 4 bases from J, with 13 bases between. Looked up from germline, CDR1 is MNHEY and CDR2 is SVGAGI. The CDR3 has 14 residues. The CDR3 spells CASSSQGGFTEAFF. The CDR3, as DNA: TGTGCCAGCAGTTCACAGGGAGGGTTCACTGAAGCTTTCTTT.

The chain combines TRBV9 with TRBJ2-3; 9 bases are a match to TRBD2. Per the germline V gene, CDR1 is SGDLS and CDR2 is YYNGEE. The CDR3 is 16 amino acids. Unmatched junction bases numbered 4, after V lost 0 bases and J lost 2 bases. The CDR3 nucleotides read TGTGCCAGCAGCGTAGGAGCGGGGGGTTCCACAGATACGCAGTATTTT. Translated: CASSVGAGGSTDTQYF.

This chain uses TRBV25-1 with TRBJ1-1; D possibly corresponds to TRBD1 (5 bases). Between the trimmed V and J ends, which lost 10 bases and 1 base, there was a span of 16 bases. CDR1 and CDR2 from the germline V gene are MGHDK and SYGVNS. This CDR3 is 14 amino acids long. CDR3 region: CATLKTDSNTEAFF. The CDR3 region has the DNA TGTGCCACCCTCAAGACAGACTCGAACACTGAAGCTTTCTTT.

This clone has only one observation. The V call is TRBV4-2, the J call TRBJ1-4; TRBD1 matches 7 bases. Germline assignment: CDR1 LGHNA and CDR2 YNFKEQ. The V and J ends lost 3 bases and 4 bases, in that order; junction bases with no gene match: 11. This CDR3 has 17 amino acids. In nucleotides, the CDR3 is TGTGCCAGCAGCCAGCCCCCGCCGGGACAGAATAATGAAAAACTGTTTTTT. The encoded protein is CASSQPPPGQNNEKLFF.

The sample holds one count of this clone. The rearrangement joins TRBV7-9 to TRBJ1-2; the D gene is possibly TRBD1 (5 bases). The CDR3 totals 12 residues. The ends were cut back, 1 base at V and 6 bases at J, with 6 bases in the middle. Per the germline V gene, CDR1 is SEHNR and CDR2 is FQNEAQ (reference sequence). Here the CDR3 reads CASSLGRDGYTF. CDR3 nucleotide sequence: TGTGCCAGCAGCTTAGGCAGGGATGGCTACACCTTC. Full variable domain (missing parts from reference TRBV7-9 and TRBJ1-2): DTGVSQNPRHKITKRGQNVTFRCDPISEHNRLYWYRQTLGQGPEFLTYFQNEAQLEKSRLLSDRFSAERPKGSFSTLEIQRTEQGDSAMYLCASSLGRDGYTFGSGTRLTVV.

The chain has TRBV27 and TRBJ2-1, with D maybe TRBD2 (5 bases). CDR3 length: 13 amino acids. CDR1 MNHEY and CDR2 SMNVEV come from the germline V gene (reference sequence). The V end was cut by 3 bases, the J end by 9 bases, with 12 bases between. The CDR3 DNA follows: TGTGCCAGCAGTTTTACAGCGGCGAGTGAGCAGTTCTTC. Amino acid sequence: CASSFTAASEQFF.

The rearrangement links TRBV7-9 to TRBJ2-2, with D unclear. Trimming left V 2 bases short and J 9 bases short, with 7 bases between. Germline CDR1 and CDR2: SEHNR and FQNEAQ (reference sequence). The CDR3 length is 12 residues. CDR3 protein: CASSLSSRELFF. The CDR3 region has the DNA TGTGCCAGCAGCTTAAGTTCCCGGGAGCTGTTTTTT.

The chain joins TRBV9 to TRBJ2-1, with a possible D match to TRBD2 (5 bases). Looked up from germline, CDR1 is SGDLS and CDR2 is YYNGEE. V lost 4 bases and J 0 bases, leaving 14 bases between the germline ends. This CDR3 has 16 amino acids. The CDR3 DNA follows: TGTGCCAGCAGCCCTAGGGTGGGGAGCTCCTACAATGAGCAGTTCTTC. Encoded protein: CASSPRVGSSYNEQFF. The complete variable domain, with remaining parts taken from reference TRBV9 and TRBJ2-1, reads DSGVTQTPKHLITATGQRVTLRCSPRSGDLSVYWYQQSLDQGLQFLIQYYNGEERAKGNILERFSAQQFPDLHSELNLSSLELGDSALYFCASSPRVGSSYNEQFFGPGTRLTVL.

The chain recombines TRBV14 with TRBJ2-1, with TRBD2 matching over 9 bases. After removal of 4 bases from V and 0 bases from J, the junction contained 7 bases not matched to a gene. Germline values: CDR1 SGHDN, CDR2 FVKESK. This CDR3 region has 17 residues. DNA of the CDR3: TGTGCCAGCAGCCTCATAGCGGGGGACATCTCCTACAATGAGCAGTTCTTC. Translating it yields CASSLIAGDISYNEQFF.

The chain carries TRBV27 and TRBJ2-7; D ambiguous. The CDR3 has 14 residues. CDR1 and CDR2 from the germline V gene are MNHEY and SMNVEV (reference sequence). V dropped 2 bases and J dropped 2 bases, with 10 bases sitting between them. CDR3 bases: TGTGCCAGCAGTTTAGGCCCCCAGACCTACGAGCAGTACTTC. It yields the protein CASSLGPQTYEQYF.